Included here is one TCR beta chain sequence, with context. The assay was immunoSEQ multiplex PCR, and TCRdb's table has in-frame clones only and misses some. The table lists approximately 300,000 clones, around 89% of them singletons. This entry belongs to a study of blood T cell repertoires in COVID-19. Study summary: In each case, the material was cDNA or gDNA derived from T cells, B-cell-depleted T cells, or PBMCs.

CDR1 and CDR2 from the germline V gene are LGHNA and YSLEER. V lost 0 bases and J lost 5; bases outside the gene matches: 5. The CDR3 sequence is 17 residues long. This TCR was sampled from a woman aged 45-65 years with active or convalescent COVID-19. The specimen sequenced was peripheral blood. The chain is built from TRBV4-3 and TRBJ1-5, with 12 bases identical to TRBD1. The CDR3, as DNA: TGCGCCAGCAGCCAAGATTTGGGACAGGGGGCACATCAGCCCCAGCATTTT. Amino acid sequence: CASSQDLGQGAHQPQHF.